The 21 T cell receptor beta chains given below trace back to one sample, sequenced in a study of T cell repertoires in cytomegalovirus infection. TCRdb re-analysed the reads in MiXCR, keeping a single row per CDR3 protein. The sample has roughly 190,000 distinct CDR3 sequences, 8% to 10% seen once. Sequencing was performed on PBMCs. The receptors shown here come from a human donor in good health (CMV status not recorded). Some clones in this sample may be carry-over from other donors' samples.

This clonotype was recorded a few times. The V call is TRBV11-2, the J call TRBJ2-5, with TRBD1 as a possible D gene (6 bases). V shed 7 bases and J shed 4 bases, with 25 bases lying between them. The CDR3 extends over 17 amino acids. Germline lookup yields CDR1 SGHAT and CDR2 FQNNGV. The CDR3 sequence is CASTAGVTGSSPETQYF. The CDR3 DNA sequence: TGTGCCAGCACCGCAGGGGTAACAGGATCATCGCCAGAGACCCAGTACTTC. Filled out from reference TRBV11-2 and TRBJ2-5, the complete variable domain reads EAGVAQSPRYKIIEKRQSVAFWCNPISGHATLYWYQQILGQGPKLLIQFQNNGVVDDSQLPKDRFSAERLKGVDSTLKIQPAKLEDSAVYLCASTAGVTGSSPETQYFGPGTRLLVL.

This clonotype was counted many times. The V gene is TRBV28, the J gene TRBJ1-2; D remains unclear. Trimming removed 6 bases at V and 1 base at J, with 18 bases between. This CDR3 has 16 amino acids. Germline V gene data show CDR1 as MDHEN and CDR2 as SYDVKM. DNA of the CDR3: TGTGCCAGCAGCTTAGCGGTGGGAGGAGATAACTATGGCTACACCTTC. This sequence encodes CASSLAVGGDNYGYTF.

This clonotype was observed many times. The chain is built from TRBV7-2 and TRBJ2-7, with D uncertain. CDR1 and CDR2 (germline): SGHTA, FQGNSA. The V and J ends lost 8 bases and 2 bases respectively, with 13 bases between them. The CDR3 runs to 13 residues. The CDR3 spells CASGDSSAYEQYF. The CDR3, as DNA: TGTGCCAGCGGTGATAGCAGTGCCTACGAGCAGTACTTC.

This clonotype was seen ten or more times. The rearrangement uses TRBV10-3 and TRBJ1-1; a possible D gene is TRBD1 (5 bases). Trimming stripped 4 bases from V and 1 base from J, with 7 bases between. CDR3 length: 13 residues. Germline V gene lookup returns CDR1 ENHRY and CDR2 SYGVKD. The CDR3 region has the DNA TGTGCCATCAGTGGGGACGGGAACACTGAAGCTTTCTTT. It yields the protein CAISGDGNTEAFF.

In its sample, this clonotype was seen many times. The V and J genes are TRBV7-9 and TRBJ2-7, with D unclear. From germline, CDR1 is SEHNR and CDR2 FQNEAQ (reference sequence). This CDR3 comprises 12 residues. V was cut by 5 bases and J by 6 bases, with 11 bases left in between. The CDR3 sequence: CASSPDRSEQYF. In DNA, the CDR3 is TGTGCCAGCAGCCCCGATAGGTCCGAGCAGTACTTC.

The genes are TRBV7-9 and TRBJ1-2, with 10 nucleotides matching TRBD1. Germline loops: CDR1 SEHNR, CDR2 FQNEAQ (reference sequence). This CDR3 region has 13 residues. CDR3 coding DNA: TGTGTCACCTTGACAGGGGGCGGCTATGGCTACACCTTC. It encodes CVTLTGGGYGYTF.

This sequence joins TRBV4-2 and TRBJ1-1; D may be TRBD1 (5 bases). CDR1 is LGHNA and CDR2 is YNFKEQ in the germline V gene. The CDR3 spans 16 residues. The V end was cut by 6 bases, the J end by 2 bases, with 19 bases between. The CDR3 region is CASRETGATENTEAFF. The CDR3 DNA sequence: TGTGCCAGCAGGGAGACCGGGGCTACAGAAAACACTGAAGCTTTCTTT.

This clonotype was seen repeatedly, ten times or more. The V and J genes are TRBV7-6 and TRBJ1-2; TRBD1 matches at 11 bases. J gave up 8 bases and V 5 bases, and 10 bases lay outside the gene matches. Germline-derived CDR1 and CDR2 are SGHVS and FNYEAQ. The CDR3 spans 15 residues. The CDR3 DNA reads TGTGCCAGCAGCCTCTACCCGGGACAGGGGGACGGCTACACCTTC. It specifies CASSLYPGQGDGYTF.

This clonotype was detected only a few times. The gene calls are TRBV11-2 and TRBJ2-6; D may correspond to TRBD1 or TRBD2 (5 bases each). This CDR3 is built from 16 residues. V was pared by 3 bases and J by 0 bases, with 9 bases between. The V gene's germline CDR1 is SGHAT and CDR2 FQNNGV. The CDR3 coding sequence is TGTGCCAGCAGCTTCGGGGCCAACTCTGGGGCCAACGTCCTGACTTTC. This codes for CASSFGANSGANVLTF.

This clonotype was recorded many times. The chain is built from TRBV19 and TRBJ2-7; D might be TRBD1 (6 bases). Trimming took off 0 bases at V and 2 bases at J, with 11 bases between the two ends. The CDR3 is 15 amino acids. Germline-derived CDR1 and CDR2 are LNHDA and SQIVND (reference sequence). This CDR3 is CASSIEARTAYEQYF. The CDR3, as DNA: TGTGCCAGTAGTATAGAAGCCCGGACAGCCTACGAGCAGTACTTC.

In its sample, this clonotype was seen a few times. The chain has TRBV27 and TRBJ2-1; tentative D call: TRBD1 (6 bases). The CDR3 has 18 amino acids. Germline V gives CDR1 MNHEY, CDR2 SMNVEV (reference sequence). Trimming cost V 8 bases and J 6 bases, with 29 bases left between them. The CDR3 loop is CASSHGQSTTGRGNEQFF. CDR3 nucleotide sequence: TGTGCCAGCTCACATGGACAGTCGACCACGGGGAGAGGCAATGAGCAGTTCTTC.

As regards this clonotype: The junction departs from the called germline gene at one end, perhaps through a read error. This chain links TRBV7-2 with TRBJ2-2; 7 nucleotides agree with TRBD2. The CDR3 totals 13 residues. Germline V gene lookup returns CDR1 SGHTA and CDR2 FQGNSA. The CDR3 sequence: CASQPRGSGDLFF. The CDR3 DNA reads TGTGCCAGCCAACCGCGGGGGTCCGGGGATCTGTTTTTT.

V usage is TRBV3-2 and J usage is TRBJ2-7; the table's D call of TRBD1 was not tested on the DNA. TRBV3-2 is a known pseudogene. There are 15 residues in the CDR3. CDR3 region: CASSQDITTGYEQYF. CDR3 DNA sequence: TGTGCCAGCAGCCAAGATATAACGACAGGGTACGAGCAGTACTTC.

This chain links TRBV6-1 with TRBJ1-1; 9 positions agree with TRBD1. Germline values: CDR1 MNHNS, CDR2 SASEGT. There are 14 residues in the CDR3. V shed 5 bases, J shed 5 bases, and the junction held 6 bases outside the gene matches. CDR3 residues: CASSYGQGSTEAFF. The CDR3 coding sequence is TGTGCCAGCAGTTATGGACAGGGGAGTACTGAAGCTTTCTTT.

This sequence joins TRBV6-5 and TRBJ2-3, with TRBD2 matching 8 bases. Germline V gene lookup returns CDR1 MNHEY and CDR2 SVGAGI. This CDR3 spans 14 amino acids. V shed 6 bases and J 2 bases; nucleotides not matched to a gene: 4. Written as DNA, the CDR3 is TGTGCCAGCAGAGCGGGGGTGGCCACAGATACGCAGTATTTT. It encodes CASRAGVATDTQYF.

This chain joins TRBV5-6 and TRBJ2-3, with 14 nucleotides matching TRBD2. V dropped 6 bases and J dropped 2; count of bases not matched to a gene: 8. The CDR3 loop spans 17 amino acids. Germline CDR1 and CDR2: SGHDT and YYEEEE. Written as DNA, the CDR3 is TGTGCCAGCACGCGGACTAGCGGGAGGAGAAACACAGATACGCAGTATTTT. Its translation: CASTRTSGRRNTDTQYF.

The chain is built from TRBV19 and TRBJ2-2, with D hard to call. The CDR3 consists of 14 residues. V was trimmed by 7 bases and J by 4 bases, leaving 13 bases between them. In germline, CDR1 is LNHDA, CDR2 SQIVND (reference sequence). CDR3 in amino acids: CASKVEPSTGELFF. CDR3 DNA sequence: TGTGCCAGTAAGGTTGAGCCCAGCACCGGGGAGCTGTTTTTT.

This clonotype was detected many times. The rearrangement uses TRBV7-2 and TRBJ2-7; 14 positions match TRBD2. CDR1 and CDR2 from the germline V gene are SGHTA and FQGNSA. The CDR3 consists of 17 residues. V was pared by 5 bases and J by 7 bases, with 13 bases of the junction left unmatched. The DNA for the CDR3 is TGTGCCAGCAGCGCCCCGGGACTAGCGGGGGATCCCGGGGAGCAGTACTTC. Amino acids: CASSAPGLAGDPGEQYF. Complete variable domain (other parts from reference TRBV7-2 and TRBJ2-7): GAGVSQSPSNKVTEKGKDVELRCDPISGHTALYWYRQSLGQGLEFLIYFQGNSAPDKSGLPSDRFSAERTGGSVSTLTIQRTQQEDSAVYLCASSAPGLAGDPGEQYFGPGTRLTVT.

This clonotype was seen only a few times. The J gene is TRBJ2-1, the V gene TRBV2; D may be TRBD1 or TRBD2 (7 bases each). The V end was cut by 6 bases, the J end by 9 bases, with 12 bases between. Germline V gene lookup returns CDR1 SNHLY and CDR2 FYNNEI. The CDR3 runs 12 residues. The CDR3 DNA follows: TGTGCCAGCAGGCCCAGGGGGGGTGAGCAGTTCTTC. It yields the protein CASRPRGGEQFF.

The J gene is TRBJ2-1, the V gene TRBV10-3; D is ambiguous. The V end lost 2 bases, the J end lost 4 bases, and 12 bases lay between the germline ends. The CDR3 has 15 amino acids. In germline, CDR1 is ENHRY, CDR2 SYGVKD. CDR3 protein: CAISEDTNQYNEQFF. DNA for the CDR3: TGTGCCATCAGTGAGGACACTAACCAGTACAATGAGCAGTTCTTC.

J is TRBJ2-7 and V is TRBV20-1; the match to TRBD1 covers 9 bases. The CDR3 sequence is 13 residues long. Germline V gene data show CDR1 as DFQATT and CDR2 as SNEGSKA (reference sequence). The V segment lost 5 bases and the J segment 4 bases; nucleotides outside the gene matches: 6. The CDR3 protein is CSAVQGAVYEQYF. The CDR3, as DNA: TGCAGTGCTGTACAGGGGGCGGTTTACGAGCAGTACTTC.